The T cell receptor beta chain under discussion was sequenced for a study of T cell changes during pregnancy in multiple sclerosis (dated by TCRdb to the late 2010s). As for the study more broadly: Changes in the T cell repertoire over the course of pregnancy were examined in this study in women with multiple sclerosis.

This clone turned up a few times. Its antigen has not been determined. The sample holds no much larger clone one base away, and base qualities are not on file. From the germline V gene, CDR1 is SGHDT and CDR2 is YYEEEE. Relative to germline, V is 3 bases shorter and J is 0 bases shorter, with 13 bases between their ends. The CDR3 holds 16 amino acids from the cysteine to the phenylalanine. CDR3 DNA only is kept here, 48 bases in frame from base 1. Receptor amplification or capture employed the immunoSEQ multiplex PCR assay. What TCRdb holds here is the immuneACCESS table cut down to in-frame rearrangements. Part of the clones is not present; checked against another copy, under half of the missing clones reflect an unresolved V gene, and the others are unexplained. For this sample the table gives about 71,000 clones, of which more than 90% were detected only once. Jointly, the top ten make up roughly 1.2% of the sample.

The origin of this receptor is a female donor with multiple sclerosis, enrolled in a pregnancy study. Here the sequenced sample was peripheral blood, taken in the third trimester of pregnancy. Recombination joined TRBV5-6 with TRBJ1-3, and perhaps TRBD1 as D gene, on 5 matching bases. The CDR3 protein: CASSYLQDLSGNTIYF. The nucleotide sequence reads as follows: TGTGCCAGCAGCTATTTACAGGATCTCTCTGGAAACACCATATATTTT.